This TCR beta chain appears in the sequencing data of a study of somatic mutations in cytotoxic T cells in rheumatoid arthritis. Blood donors of median age around 50 years (range about 21-80), about 54% of them female, formed the healthy controls. As regards this clone: Its target is not known.

Findings and limits, study-wide: The top CD8+ clone topped 20% of CD8+ cells in about an eighth of the roughly 65 patients.

Germline values: CDR1 PRHDT, CDR2 FYEKMQ (reference sequence). V was clipped by 0 bases and J by 0 bases, with 3 bases between them. The CDR3 has 14 residues. Produced via immunoSEQ multiplex PCR; TCRdb's table is partial and in-frame only. The sample lists 15,000 to 25,000 clones; around 80% were seen once. The TCR comes from a woman aged 45-65 years in good health. The rearrangement joins TRBV13 to TRBJ1-5, with D hard to call. Material: CD8+ T cells sorted from blood. The CDR3, as DNA: TGTGCCAGCAGCTTAGGGGTTAGCAATCAGCCCCAGCATTTT. Its translation is CASSLGVSNQPQHF.